This TCR beta chain came from a study of response to subunit inactivated influenza vaccine. This clonotype came up a few times. From the RT-PCR reads, TCRdb called clonotypes with MiXCR, one entry per CDR3 protein. The sample has under 950,000 distinct CDR3 sequences; around 20% are singletons. Germline CDR1 reads SGHAT; CDR2 reads FQNNGV. The V gene end was trimmed by 1 base and the J gene end by 4 bases; junction bases not matched to a gene: 16. The CDR3 is 18 residues long. The sequence was obtained from a man over 45 who received an inactivated influenza vaccine. The specimen was PBMCs from blood, collected roughly 5 days after vaccination. The genes are TRBV11-2 and TRBJ2-7; 7 nucleotides match TRBD2. Here the CDR3 reads CASSLGWQGGLAGYEQYF. The DNA for the CDR3 is TGTGCCAGCAGCTTAGGTTGGCAGGGAGGGTTAGCGGGTTACGAGCAGTACTTC.